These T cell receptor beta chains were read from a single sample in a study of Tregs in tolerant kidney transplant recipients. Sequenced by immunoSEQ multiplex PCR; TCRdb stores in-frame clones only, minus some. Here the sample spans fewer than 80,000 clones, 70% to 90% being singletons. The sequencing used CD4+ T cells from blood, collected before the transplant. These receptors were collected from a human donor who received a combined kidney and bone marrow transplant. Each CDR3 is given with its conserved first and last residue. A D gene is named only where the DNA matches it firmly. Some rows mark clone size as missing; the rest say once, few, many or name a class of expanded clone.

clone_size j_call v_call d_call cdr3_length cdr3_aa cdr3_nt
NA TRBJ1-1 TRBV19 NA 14 CASARQYMNTEAFF TGTGCCAGCGCGAGACAGTACATGAACACTGAAGCTTTCTTT
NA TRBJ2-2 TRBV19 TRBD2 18 CASSIGSSGSDGTGELFF TGTGCCAGTAGTATCGGGTCTAGCGGGAGCGACGGTACCGGGGAGCTGTTTTTT
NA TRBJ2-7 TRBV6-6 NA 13 CASTGDFEYEQYF TGTGCCAGCACCGGGGACTTCGAATACGAGCAGTACTTC
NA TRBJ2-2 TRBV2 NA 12 CASSRDTGELFF TGTGCCAGCAGCAGGGATACCGGGGAGCTGTTTTTT
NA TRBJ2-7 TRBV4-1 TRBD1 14 CASSLRQGAYEQYF TGCGCCAGCAGCCTGAGACAGGGGGCCTACGAGCAGTACTTC
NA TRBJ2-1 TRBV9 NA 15 CASSVEGGTDDEQFF TGTGCCAGCAGCGTAGAAGGAGGAACAGACGATGAGCAGTTCTTC
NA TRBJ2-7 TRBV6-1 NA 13 CASGRDFTYEQYF TGTGCCAGCGGACGGGACTTCACCTACGAGCAGTACTTC
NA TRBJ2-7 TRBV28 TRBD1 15 CASSLDREWAYEQYF TGTGCCAGCAGCCTCGACAGGGAATGGGCCTACGAGCAGTACTTC
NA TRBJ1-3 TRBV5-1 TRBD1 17 CASSLASGTGAGNTIYF TGCGCCAGCAGCTTGGCCTCCGGGACAGGGGCTGGAAACACCATATATTTT
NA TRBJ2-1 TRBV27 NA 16 CASSPLVGSSYNEQFF TGTGCCAGCAGTCCTCTGGTCGGTAGCTCCTACAATGAGCAGTTCTTC
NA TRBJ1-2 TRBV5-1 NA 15 CASSLDPPQEYGYTF TGCGCCAGCAGCCTGGACCCCCCTCAAGAGTATGGCTACACCTTC
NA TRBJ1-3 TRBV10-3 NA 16 CAISEGPGGAGNTIYF TGTGCCATCAGTGAGGGCCCCGGGGGGGCTGGAAACACCATATATTTT
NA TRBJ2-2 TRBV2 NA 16 CASSVSGGINTGELFF TGTGCCAGCAGTGTGTCGGGCGGGATAAACACCGGGGAGCTGTTTTTT
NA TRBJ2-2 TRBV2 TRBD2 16 CASSLGSGSGTGELFF TGTGCCAGCAGCTTGGGTAGCGGGAGCGGCACCGGGGAGCTGTTTTTT
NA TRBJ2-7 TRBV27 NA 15 CASSFSFAGIYEQYF TGTGCCAGCAGTTTCTCGTTCGCAGGGATTTACGAGCAGTACTTC
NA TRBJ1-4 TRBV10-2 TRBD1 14 CASSLTGVGEKLFF TGCGCCAGCAGTCTGACAGGGGTTGGTGAAAAACTGTTTTTT
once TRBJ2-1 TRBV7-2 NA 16 CASSLASGRSYNEQFF TGTGCCAGCAGCTTAGCGTCGGGTAGGTCCTACAATGAGCAGTTCTTC
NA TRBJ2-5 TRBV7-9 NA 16 CASSQVRGTMGETQYF TGTGCCAGCAGTCAAGTCCGGGGGACGATGGGAGAGACCCAGTACTTC
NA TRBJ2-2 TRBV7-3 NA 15 CASSETSKRTGELFF TGTGCCAGCAGCGAGACATCCAAGCGGACCGGGGAGCTGTTTTTT
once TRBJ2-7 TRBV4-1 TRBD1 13 CASSRQGGYEQYF TGCGCCAGCAGTCGACAGGGGGGCTACGAGCAGTACTTC
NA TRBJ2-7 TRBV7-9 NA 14 CASSLGTEIYEQYF TGTGCCAGCAGCTTAGGGACAGAGATTTACGAGCAGTACTTC
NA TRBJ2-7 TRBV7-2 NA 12 CASSLTRREQYF TGTGCCAGCAGCCTCACTAGGCGCGAGCAGTACTTC
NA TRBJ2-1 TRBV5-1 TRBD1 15 CASSPPGQEANEQFF TGCGCCAGCAGCCCTCCGGGACAGGAGGCGAATGAGCAGTTCTTC
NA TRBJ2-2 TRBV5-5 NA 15 CASSAWTANTGELFF TGTGCCAGCAGCGCGTGGACAGCGAACACCGGGGAGCTGTTTTTT
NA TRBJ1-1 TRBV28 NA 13 CASTSSGNTEAFF TGTGCCAGCACCTCAAGCGGGAACACTGAAGCTTTCTTT
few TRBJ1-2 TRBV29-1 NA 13 CSVGDIANYGYTF TGCAGCGTTGGGGACATAGCTAACTATGGCTACACCTTC
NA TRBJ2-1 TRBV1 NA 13 CTSLKISYNEQFF TGCACCAGCCTAAAAATCTCCTACAATGAGCAGTTCTTC
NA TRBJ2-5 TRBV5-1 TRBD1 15 CASSLVSGGEETQYF TGCGCCAGCAGCTTGGTCTCAGGGGGCGAGGAGACCCAGTACTTC
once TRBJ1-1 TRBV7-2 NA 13 CASRKDRNTEAFF TGTGCCAGCAGGAAAGACAGGAACACTGAAGCTTTCTTT
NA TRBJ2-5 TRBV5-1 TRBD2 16 CASSLAVLAAQETQYF TGCGCCAGCAGCTTAGCTGTCCTAGCGGCTCAAGAGACCCAGTACTTC
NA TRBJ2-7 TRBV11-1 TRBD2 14 CASSPRTSSYEQYF TGTGCCAGCAGCCCTCGGACTAGTTCCTACGAGCAGTACTTC
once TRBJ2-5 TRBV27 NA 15 CASSLQGGVRETQYF TGTGCCAGCAGTTTACAGGGTGGCGTGCGAGAGACCCAGTACTTC
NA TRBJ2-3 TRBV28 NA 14 CASSSVRETDTQYF TGTGCCAGCAGCAGCGTTAGGGAGACAGATACGCAGTATTTT
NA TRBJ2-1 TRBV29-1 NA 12 CSAGAGSNEQFF TGCAGCGCCGGAGCAGGGTCAAATGAGCAGTTCTTC
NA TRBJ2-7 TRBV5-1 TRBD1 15 CASSFGLDRSYEQYF TGCGCCAGCAGCTTTGGATTGGACAGGTCATACGAGCAGTACTTC
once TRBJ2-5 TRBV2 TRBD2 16 CASRLTGGSAGETQYF TGTGCCAGCAGGTTGACTGGCGGGAGTGCCGGCGAGACCCAGTACTTC
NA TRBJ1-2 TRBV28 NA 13 CASSLSGVYGYTF TGTGCCAGCAGTTTATCGGGGGTCTATGGCTACACCTTC
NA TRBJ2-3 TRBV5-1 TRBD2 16 CASSPGASGRPDTQYF TGCGCCAGCAGCCCCGGAGCCAGCGGGAGACCAGATACGCAGTATTTT
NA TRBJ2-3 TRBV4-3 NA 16 CASSQSPTSSTDTQYF TGCGCCAGCAGCCAATCCCCGACTAGTAGCACAGATACGCAGTATTTT
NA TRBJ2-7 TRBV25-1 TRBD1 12 CASSLTGNEQYF TGTGCCAGCTCCTTGACAGGGAACGAGCAGTACTTC
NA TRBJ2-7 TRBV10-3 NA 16 CAISEVGGTRREEQYF TGTGCCATCAGTGAAGTCGGCGGGACCCGTCGGGAGGAGCAGTACTTC
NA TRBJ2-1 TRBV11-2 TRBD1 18 CASSLSRPVGQGHNEQFF TGTGCCAGCAGCTTATCACGCCCGGTGGGACAGGGTCACAATGAGCAGTTCTTC
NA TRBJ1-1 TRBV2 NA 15 CASSENGGEATEAFF TGTGCCAGCAGTGAGAATGGAGGGGAGGCCACTGAAGCTTTCTTT
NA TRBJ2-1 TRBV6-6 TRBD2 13 CATREGPYNEQFF TGTGCCACCCGGGAGGGCCCCTACAATGAGCAGTTCTTC
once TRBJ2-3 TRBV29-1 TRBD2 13 CSVAGGPTDTQYF TGCAGCGTAGCGGGAGGTCCCACAGATACGCAGTATTTT
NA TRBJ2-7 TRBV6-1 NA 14 CASSAEASSYEQYF TGTGCCAGCAGCGCAGAGGCCAGCTCCTACGAGCAGTACTTC
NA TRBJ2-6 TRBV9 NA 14 CASSPIGQGSVLTF TGTGCCAGCAGCCCTATAGGGCAGGGGAGCGTCCTGACTTTC
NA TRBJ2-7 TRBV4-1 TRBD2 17 CASSQDHTSAYSYEQYF TGCGCCAGCAGCCAAGACCACACTAGCGCCTACTCCTACGAGCAGTACTTC
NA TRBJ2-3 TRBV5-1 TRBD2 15 CASSLTSGRTDTQYF TGCGCCAGCAGCTTGACTAGCGGGAGGACAGATACGCAGTATTTT
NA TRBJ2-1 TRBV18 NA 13 CASSQQAYNEQFF TGTGCCAGCTCACAACAGGCCTACAATGAGCAGTTCTTC
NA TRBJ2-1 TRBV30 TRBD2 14 CACRGSSSYNEQFF TGTGCCTGCCGCGGGAGCAGCTCCTACAATGAGCAGTTCTTC
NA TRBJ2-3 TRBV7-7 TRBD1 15 CASSPRGLPTDTQYF TGTGCTAGCAGCCCCAGGGGGTTGCCCACAGATACGCAGTATTTT
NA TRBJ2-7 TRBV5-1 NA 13 CASSLDLVYEQYF TGCGCCAGCAGCTTGGACCTAGTTTACGAGCAGTACTTC